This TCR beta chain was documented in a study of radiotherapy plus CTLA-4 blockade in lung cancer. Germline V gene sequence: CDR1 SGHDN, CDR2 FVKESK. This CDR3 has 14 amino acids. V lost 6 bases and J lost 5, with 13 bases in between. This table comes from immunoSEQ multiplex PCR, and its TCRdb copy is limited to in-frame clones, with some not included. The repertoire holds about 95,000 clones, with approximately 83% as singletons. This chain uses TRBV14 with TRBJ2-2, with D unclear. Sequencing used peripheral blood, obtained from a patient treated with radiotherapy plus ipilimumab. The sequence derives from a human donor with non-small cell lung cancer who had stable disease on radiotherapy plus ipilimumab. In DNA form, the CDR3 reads TGTGCCAGCAGACCCGAGTACGGAACCGGGGAGCTGTTTTTT. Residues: CASRPEYGTGELFF.